This T cell receptor beta chain was sequenced during a study of cytomegalovirus exposure and HLA in healthy donors. About this clone itself: The antigen remains undetermined.

Germline CDR1 SGHAT, CDR2 FQDESV (reference sequence). The ends lost 7 bases at V and 6 bases at J; junction bases unmatched: 12. The CDR3 runs 14 residues. Study conclusions and caveats: Researchers reported in a later analysis that a missense DCLRE1C variant was tied to TCR beta V- and J-gene trimming.

In the PCR, 60 Vbeta and 13 Jbeta primers were used. The method was immunoSEQ multiplex PCR; TCRdb's version includes in-frame clones alone and lacks a portion of them. The sample has fewer than 150,000 clones, around 82% seen once; the top ten hold less than 7.5%. V and J are TRBV11-1 and TRBJ2-7; TRBD1 aligns across 7 bases. This TCR came from a woman in her forties in good health and CMV-seropositive. What was sequenced was PBMCs. CDR3 loop: CASTTSPRGTEQYF. The CDR3 DNA reads TGTGCCAGCACCACAAGCCCCAGGGGGACCGAGCAGTACTTC.